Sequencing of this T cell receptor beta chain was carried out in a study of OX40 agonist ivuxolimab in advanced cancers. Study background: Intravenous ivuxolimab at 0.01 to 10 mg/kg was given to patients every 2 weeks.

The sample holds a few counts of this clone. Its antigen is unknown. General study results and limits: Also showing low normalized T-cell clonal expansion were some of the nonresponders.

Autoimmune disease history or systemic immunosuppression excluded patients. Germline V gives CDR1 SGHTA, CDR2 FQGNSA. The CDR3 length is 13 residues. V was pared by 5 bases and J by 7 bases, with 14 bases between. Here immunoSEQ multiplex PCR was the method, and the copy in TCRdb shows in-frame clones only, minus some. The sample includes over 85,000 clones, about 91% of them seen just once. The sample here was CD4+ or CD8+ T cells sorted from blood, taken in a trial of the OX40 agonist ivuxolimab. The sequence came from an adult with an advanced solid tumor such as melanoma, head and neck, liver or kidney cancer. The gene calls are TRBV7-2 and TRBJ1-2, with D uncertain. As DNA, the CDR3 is TGTGCCAGCAGCCTCCCCGTAGAGGCTGGCTACACCTTC. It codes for CASSLPVEAGYTF.